This T cell receptor (beta chain) was obtained from a study of T cells in Graves' hyperthyroidism and ophthalmopathy. Overall study context: Peripheral blood specimens were obtained at initial diagnosis, prior to any treatment. Study conclusions and caveats: Within blood appeared most thyroid clonotypes that had expanded above 0.001.

Patients counted as stable if ophthalmopathy did not develop within 18 months. This sample holds PBMCs from about 10 ml fresh peripheral blood. The V and J ends lost 5 bases and 4 bases, in that order; junction bases with no gene match: 14. The V gene's germline CDR1 is LNHDA and CDR2 SQIVND (reference sequence). This CDR3 spans 19 amino acids. This clonotype was observed at least ten times. Antigen specificity is unknown. RNA transcripts yielded amplified TCR beta CDR3 regions. Carried out on the TCR CDR3, a first-round RT-PCR used the HTBI primer set. MiXCR, run by TCRdb on the multiplex PCR reads, gives a single entry per CDR3 protein. The repertoire holds about 480,000 distinct CDR3 sequences, with 13% to 15% as singletons.

The chain recombines TRBV19 with TRBJ2-7; 16 bases match TRBD2. This TCR was recovered from a woman aged 18-29 years with Graves' hyperthyroidism. The sample consisted of blood. In nucleotides, the CDR3 is TGTGCCAGTAGTGACCCGGGACTAGCGGGAGGGACGCGTACATACGAGCAGTACTTC. Translated, it gives CASSDPGLAGGTRTYEQYF.